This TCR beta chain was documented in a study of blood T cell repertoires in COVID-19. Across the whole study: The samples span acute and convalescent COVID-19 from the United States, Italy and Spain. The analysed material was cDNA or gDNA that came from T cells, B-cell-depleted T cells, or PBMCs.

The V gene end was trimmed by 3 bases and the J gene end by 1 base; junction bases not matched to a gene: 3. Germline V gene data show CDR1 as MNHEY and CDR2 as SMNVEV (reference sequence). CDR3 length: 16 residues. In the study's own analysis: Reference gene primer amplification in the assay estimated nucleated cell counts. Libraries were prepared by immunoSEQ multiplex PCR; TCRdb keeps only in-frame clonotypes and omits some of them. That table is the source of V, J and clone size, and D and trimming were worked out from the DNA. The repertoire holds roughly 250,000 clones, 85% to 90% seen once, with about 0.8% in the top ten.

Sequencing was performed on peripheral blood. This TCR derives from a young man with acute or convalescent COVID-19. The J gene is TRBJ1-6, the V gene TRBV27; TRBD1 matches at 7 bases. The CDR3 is CASSFDRESYNSPLHF. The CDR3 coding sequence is TGTGCCAGCAGTTTCGACAGGGAGTCCTATAATTCACCCCTCCACTTT.